The 11 T cell receptor beta chains given below trace back to one sample, sequenced in a study of vaccination effects on CD4 cells after COVID-19. Antigen-specific CD4+ T cells were expanded with viral peptide pools in the ViraFEST assay before sequencing. Culture lasted 10 days before CD4+ T cell isolation. No cognate antigen is known for these TCRs. Some clones are missing from TCRdb's copy, which holds only in-frame ones; the method was immunoSEQ multiplex PCR. The top ten hold 2% to 2.5% of the sample, which has about 60,000 clones, 75% to 85% seen once. This specimen consisted of CD4+ T cells from PBMCs cultured with HCoV-229E spike peptides, obtained before COVID-19 vaccination. The source is a human donor who received a COVID-19 vaccine.

This sequence joins TRBV24-1 and TRBJ1-5; D gene unclear. CDR3 length: 16 amino acids. CDR1 is KGHDR and CDR2 is SFDVKD in the germline V gene. The V end lost 3 bases, the J end lost 2 bases, and 13 bases lay between the germline ends. CDR3 sequence reads: CATSDPTGKGNQPQHF. DNA of the CDR3: TGTGCCACCAGTGATCCAACCGGAAAAGGCAATCAGCCCCAGCATTTT.

The gene calls are TRBV6-5 and TRBJ2-3, with 11 bases aligning to TRBD1. The CDR3 covers 16 residues. The V gene's germline CDR1 is MNHEY and CDR2 SVGAGI. Trimming cost V 2 bases and J 6 bases; bases outside gene matches: 7. The CDR3 here is CASSYPRDRGGDTQYF. Written as DNA, the CDR3 is TGTGCCAGCAGTTACCCCCGGGACAGGGGGGGGGATACGCAGTATTTT.

The chain combines TRBV12-3 or TRBV12-4 with TRBJ2-4; D is unresolved. The CDR3 totals 13 residues. The germline V and J ends were trimmed by 2 bases and 2 bases, with 4 bases remaining between them. The CDR3 is CASSLYPKNIQYF. In DNA, the CDR3 is TGTGCCAGCAGTTTATACCCCAAAAACATTCAGTACTTC.

The V gene is TRBV5-5, the J gene TRBJ1-5, with unresolved D. Trimming stripped 0 bases from V and 0 bases from J, with 7 bases between. The CDR3 has 15 amino acids. From germline, CDR1 is SGHKS and CDR2 YYEKEE (reference sequence). CDR3 DNA sequence: TGTGCCAGCAGCTTGGTCTGGGGTAGCAATCAGCCCCAGCATTTT. It encodes CASSLVWGSNQPQHF.

This clone was picked up a small number of times. The chain links TRBV2 to TRBJ1-2; 9 bases fit TRBD1. V was clipped by 5 bases and J by 2 bases; unmatched bases: 3. Germline CDR1 SNHLY, CDR2 FYNNEI. There are 14 residues in the CDR3. The CDR3 sequence: CASSRDRVNYGYTF. The CDR3 nucleotides read TGTGCCAGCAGTCGGGACAGGGTAAACTATGGCTACACCTTC.

This rearrangement joins TRBV5-3 to TRBJ2-5; no reliable D call. TRBV5-3 is marked as an open reading frame, function uncertain. V gave up 2 bases and J gave up 5 bases, with 4 bases separating them. This CDR3 spans 11 amino acids. For the CDR3, the DNA is TGTGCCAGAAGCTTTCCGGAGACCCAGTACTTC. This codes for CARSFPETQYF.

This clone was seen only a few times. The chain employs TRBV7-2 and TRBJ2-7; D unresolved. The ends were cut back, 4 bases at V and 0 bases at J, with 7 bases in the middle. Germline values: CDR1 SGHTA, CDR2 FQGNSA. The CDR3 runs to 13 residues. The chain's CDR3 is CASSSADSYEQYV. In nucleotides, the CDR3 is TGTGCCAGCAGCTCCGCAGACTCCTACGAGCAGTACGTC.

The chain carries TRBV19 and TRBJ1-2, with D tentatively TRBD1 (6 bases). The CDR3 is 13 residues long. Germline assignment: CDR1 LNHDA and CDR2 SQIVND (reference sequence). The CDR3 DNA reads TGTGCTATCTTTGGGACAAACAACTATGGCTACACCTTC. It yields the protein CAIFGTNNYGYTF.

This clone has only a few counts. The chain couples TRBV2 to TRBJ1-1; TRBD1 matches 7 bases. CDR1 SNHLY and CDR2 FYNNEI come from the germline V gene. V shed 1 base and J 6 bases; nucleotides not matched to a gene: 5. This CDR3 has 14 amino acids. The CDR3 protein is CASSEGNRGAEAFF. CDR3 in DNA: TGTGCCAGCAGTGAAGGGAACAGGGGCGCTGAAGCTTTCTTT. The variable domain in full, with the rest retrieved from reference TRBV2 and TRBJ1-1, is EPEVTQTPSHQVTQMGQEVILRCVPISNHLYFYWYRQILGQKVEFLVSFYNNEISEKSEIFDDQFSVERPDGSNFTLKIRSTKLEDSAMYFCASSEGNRGAEAFFGQGTRLTVV.

The chain couples TRBV29-1 to TRBJ1-1, with TRBD1 matching 7 bases. CDR1 and CDR2 (germline): SQVTM, ANQGSEA. V lost 6 bases, J lost 5 bases, and 12 bases stayed unmatched. The length of the CDR3 is 14 residues. The CDR3 DNA reads as TGCAGCGTGGAAAAGACAGGGTCAAGGACTGAAGCTTTCTTT. Translating gives CSVEKTGSRTEAFF.

The chain joins TRBV15 to TRBJ1-2; D possibly corresponds to TRBD1 (6 bases). The CDR3 totals 15 residues. The V and J ends lost 2 bases and 4 bases respectively, with 14 bases between them. Germline CDR1 is LNHNV and CDR2 is YYDKDF (reference sequence). CDR3 sequence: CATSRPQGLSYGYTF. CDR3 nucleotide sequence: TGTGCCACCAGCAGACCTCAGGGGCTGAGCTATGGCTACACCTTC.